This section outlines one T cell receptor beta chain sequence together with its context. Its matching antigen is unknown. This record comes from a study of cytomegalovirus exposure and HLA in healthy donors. Study-wide results and limits: In a later analysis, productive TCRs from donors in an Asian-associated ancestry cluster reportedly carried fewer N-insertions than the cohort mean. In a later analysis, specific HLA alleles were associated with under 20,000 TCR beta sequences at a 0.05 false discovery rate.

CDR3 length equals 14 residues. V was cut by 1 base and J by 5 bases, with 11 bases left in between. Germline CDR1 SGHAT, CDR2 FQNNGV. Primers for the PCR totalled 60 Vbeta and 13 Jbeta. Clones were read by immunoSEQ multiplex PCR, and TCRdb kept only the in-frame ones, dropping some. The repertoire holds more than 100,000 clones, with about four fifths as singletons. The chain recombines TRBV11-2 with TRBJ1-2; weak D call: TRBD1 (5 bases). The receptor was isolated from a female donor in good health and CMV-seropositive. The source material was PBMCs. CDR3 in amino acids: CASSLAARVYGYTF. CDR3 DNA: TGTGCCAGCAGCTTAGCCGCCAGGGTATATGGCTACACCTTC.